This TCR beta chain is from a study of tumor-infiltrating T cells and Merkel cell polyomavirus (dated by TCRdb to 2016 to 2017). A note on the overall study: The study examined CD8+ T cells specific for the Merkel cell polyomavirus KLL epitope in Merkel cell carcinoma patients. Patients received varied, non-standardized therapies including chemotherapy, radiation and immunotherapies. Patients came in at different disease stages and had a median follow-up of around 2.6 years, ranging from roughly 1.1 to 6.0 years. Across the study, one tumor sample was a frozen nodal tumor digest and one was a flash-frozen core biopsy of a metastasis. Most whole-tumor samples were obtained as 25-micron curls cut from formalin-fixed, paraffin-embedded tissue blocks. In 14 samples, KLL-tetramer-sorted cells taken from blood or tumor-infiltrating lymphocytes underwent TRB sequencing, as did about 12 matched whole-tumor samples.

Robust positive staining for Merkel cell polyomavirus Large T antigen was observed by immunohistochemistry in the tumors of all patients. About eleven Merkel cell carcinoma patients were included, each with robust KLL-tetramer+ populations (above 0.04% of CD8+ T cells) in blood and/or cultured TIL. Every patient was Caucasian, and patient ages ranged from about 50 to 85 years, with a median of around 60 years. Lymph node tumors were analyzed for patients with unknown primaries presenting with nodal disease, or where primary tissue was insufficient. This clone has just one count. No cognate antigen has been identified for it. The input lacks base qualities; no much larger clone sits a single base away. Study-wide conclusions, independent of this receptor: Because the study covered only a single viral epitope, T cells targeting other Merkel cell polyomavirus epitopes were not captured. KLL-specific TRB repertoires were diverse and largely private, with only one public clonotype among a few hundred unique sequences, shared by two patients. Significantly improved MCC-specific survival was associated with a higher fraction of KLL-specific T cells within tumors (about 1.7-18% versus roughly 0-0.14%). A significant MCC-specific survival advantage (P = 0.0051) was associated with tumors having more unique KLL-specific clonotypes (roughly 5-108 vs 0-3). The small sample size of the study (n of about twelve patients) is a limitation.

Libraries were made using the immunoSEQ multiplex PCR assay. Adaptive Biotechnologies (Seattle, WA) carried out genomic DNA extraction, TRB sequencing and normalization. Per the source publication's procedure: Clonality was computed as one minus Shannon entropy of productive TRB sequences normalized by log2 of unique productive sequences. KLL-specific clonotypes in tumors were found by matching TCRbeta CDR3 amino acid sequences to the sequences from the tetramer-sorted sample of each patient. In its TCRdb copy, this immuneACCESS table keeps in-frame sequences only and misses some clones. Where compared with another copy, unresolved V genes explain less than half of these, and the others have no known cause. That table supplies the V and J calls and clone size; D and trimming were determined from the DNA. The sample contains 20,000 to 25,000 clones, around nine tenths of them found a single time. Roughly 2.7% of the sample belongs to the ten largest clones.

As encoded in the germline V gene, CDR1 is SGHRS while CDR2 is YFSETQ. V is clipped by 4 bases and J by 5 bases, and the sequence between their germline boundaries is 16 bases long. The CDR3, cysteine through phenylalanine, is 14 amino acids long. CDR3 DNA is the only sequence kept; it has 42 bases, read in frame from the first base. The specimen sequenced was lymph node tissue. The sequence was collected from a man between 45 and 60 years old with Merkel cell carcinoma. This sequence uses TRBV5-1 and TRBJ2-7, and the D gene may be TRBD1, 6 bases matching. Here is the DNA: TGCGCCAGCAGCGGACAGTCCAACCCCCACGAGCAGTACTTC. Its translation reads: CASSGQSNPHEQYF.